One T cell receptor (beta chain) is described in this entry. The target antigen is unknown. CDR3 size: 16 residues. The trim removed 1 base at V and 5 bases at J, leaving 6 bases unmatched. Germline-derived CDR1 and CDR2 are SGDLS and YYNGEE. The data belong to a study of T-cell memory formation after mild COVID-19. Study-wide results and limits: Researchers could not confirm that second-wave clones peaking on day 37 targeted SARS-CoV-2. The study found contracting CD4+ clones mainly in CM and EM and contracting CD8+ clones in EMRA. Pre-infection memory already had some responding clones, implying cross-reactive memory joined.

Constant-segment primers and 5'RACE yielded cDNA libraries for TCR alpha and TCR beta, each carrying sample barcodes and UMIs. TCRdb analysed the 5' RACE reads with MiXCR anew, one entry per CDR3 protein. The data contain 150,000 to 200,000 distinct CDR3 sequences, approximately 10% of them seen just once; the ten biggest clones take up 3.5% to 4%. Sequencing was done on a sample of PBMCs or a T cell subset sorted from them (not recorded which). The clonotype comes from a man aged 18-30 years who had mild COVID-19 (a few samples of this study predate the infection). Cell type and time point are not known. The chain links TRBV9 to TRBJ2-3; 11 bases are shared with TRBD2. CDR3 nucleotides: TGTGCCAGCAGCGTAATAGGGCTAGCGGGAGGAGATACGCAGTATTTT. It yields the protein CASSVIGLAGGDTQYF.